This TCR beta chain was identified during a study of radiotherapy plus CTLA-4 blockade in lung cancer. Study background: Patients showed objective responses in approximately 17% of cases and disease control in roughly 30%.

Study observations and caveats: Blood-borne expansion of tumor-derived TCR clones followed radiotherapy plus ipilimumab.

Produced via immunoSEQ multiplex PCR; TCRdb's table is partial and in-frame only. The table shows roughly 75,000 clones, with around 78% occurring only once. About this clone itself: Its antigen is unknown.

Germline CDR1 DFQATT, CDR2 SNEGSKA (reference sequence). Trimming took 6 bases from V and 10 from J; bases not matched to a gene: 4. This CDR3 is built from 11 residues. Sequenced material: peripheral blood, taken from a patient treated with radiotherapy plus ipilimumab. The chain links TRBV20-1 to TRBJ1-4, with 8 bases matching TRBD1. The clonotype originates from a human donor with non-small cell lung cancer whose response to radiotherapy plus ipilimumab could not be evaluated. Some clones in this sample may be carry-over from other donors' samples. The DNA of the CDR3 is TGCAGTGCGACAGGGGATGGAAAACTGTTTTTT. Its protein is CSATGDGKLFF.